This record concerns one TCR beta chain sequence. This specimen comes from a study of blood T cell repertoires in COVID-19. Study-level background: Material from acute and convalescent COVID-19 was sourced from the United States, Italy and Spain. PBMCs, B-cell-depleted T cells, or T cells provided the cDNA or gDNA that made up the material.

In the original workflow: The assay estimated nucleated cells by amplifying reference gene primers. Assay: immunoSEQ multiplex PCR; the TCRdb copy retains only in-frame clones and omits some. That table gives V, J and clone size, and the DNA gave D and trimming. Of about 88,000 clones in the sample, roughly 90% are singletons; the top ten hold 1.7%. The V and J ends lost 0 bases and 3 bases, in that order; junction bases with no gene match: 4. CDR1 is KGHSH and CDR2 is LQKENI in the germline V gene. The CDR3 runs 15 residues. The chain has TRBV18 and TRBJ2-5; 7 bases are shared with TRBD2. The sequenced sample consisted of peripheral blood. The source is a man aged 60 to 75 with acute or convalescent COVID-19. This CDR3 is CASSPPLAGEETQYF. In DNA, the CDR3 is TGTGCCAGCTCACCACCTTTGGCGGGAGAAGAGACCCAGTACTTC.